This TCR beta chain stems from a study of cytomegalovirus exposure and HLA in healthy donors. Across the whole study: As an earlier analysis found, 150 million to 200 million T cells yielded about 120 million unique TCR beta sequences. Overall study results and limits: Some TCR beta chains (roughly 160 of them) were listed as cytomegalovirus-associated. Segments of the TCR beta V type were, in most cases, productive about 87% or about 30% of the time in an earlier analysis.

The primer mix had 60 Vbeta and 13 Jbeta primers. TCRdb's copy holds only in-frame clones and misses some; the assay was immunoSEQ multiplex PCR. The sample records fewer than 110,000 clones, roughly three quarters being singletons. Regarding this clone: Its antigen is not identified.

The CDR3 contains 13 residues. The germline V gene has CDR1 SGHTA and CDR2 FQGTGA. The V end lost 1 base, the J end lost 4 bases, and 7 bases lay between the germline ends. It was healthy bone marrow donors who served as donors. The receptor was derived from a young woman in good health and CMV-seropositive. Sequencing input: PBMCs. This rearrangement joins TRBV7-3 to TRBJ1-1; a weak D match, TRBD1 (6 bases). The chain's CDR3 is CASSLIGGTEAFF. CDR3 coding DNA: TGTGCCAGCAGCTTAATAGGGGGCACTGAAGCTTTCTTT.